One sample yielded the 20 T cell receptor beta chains listed below, sequenced in a study of cytomegalovirus exposure and HLA in healthy donors. The PCR ran on 60 Vbeta and 13 Jbeta primers. TCRdb's table, derived via immunoSEQ multiplex PCR, lists solely in-frame clones and lacks some. This sample carries more than 100,000 clones, around 78% of them seen once, and the ten largest clones take 3.3%. The sample taken for sequencing was PBMCs. Receptors originate from a woman aged 25 to 45 in good health and CMV-seropositive.

This clone is a singleton in its sample. V is TRBV5-1 and J is TRBJ2-3, with 7 bases lining up with TRBD1. CDR3 size: 16 residues. Germline values: CDR1 SGHRS, CDR2 YFSETQ. The J segment lost 0 bases and the V segment lost 4 bases, leaving 8 bases of the junction unmatched. DNA for the CDR3: TGCGCCAGCAGCCCCGGGACAGCCTCTAGCACAGATACGCAGTATTTT. This encodes CASSPGTASSTDTQYF.

The CDR3 nucleotides read TGTGCCACAGGGGACAGTTTAACTGAAGCTTTCTTT. Protein product: CATGDSLTEAFF. The chain has TRBV10-3 and TRBJ1-1, with 7 bases that match TRBD1. This CDR3 is 12 amino acids long. Germline CDR1 reads ENHRY; CDR2 reads SYGVKD. V lost 10 bases, J lost 5 bases, and 7 bases stayed unmatched.

Details on this clone: Distinct nucleotide sequences in the sample also encode this CDR3. CDR3 residues: CASRPGTSQETQYF. The CDR3 coding sequence is TGTGCCAGCAGGCCCGGGACAAGCCAAGAGACCCAGTACTTC. The chain employs TRBV2 and TRBJ2-5; D is possibly TRBD1 (6 bases). Germline CDR1 and CDR2: SNHLY and FYNNEI. Trimming stripped 6 bases from V and 1 base from J, with 12 bases between. The CDR3 has 14 amino acids.

The rearrangement links TRBV5-1 to TRBJ2-5; TRBD1 aligns across 9 bases. V trimming: 4 bases; J trimming: 1 base; junction bases outside the gene matches: 8. The length of the CDR3 is 16 residues. From germline, CDR1 is SGHRS and CDR2 YFSETQ. As DNA, the CDR3 is TGCGCCAGCAGCCGGTGGGCGGGACAGGGCCAAGAGACCCAGTACTTC. Its protein is CASSRWAGQGQETQYF.

The rearrangement uses TRBV2 and TRBJ1-6; TRBD1 matches 8 bases. The CDR3 sequence is 16 residues long. Germline V CDR1 and CDR2: SNHLY, FYNNEI. The J segment lost 7 bases and the V segment lost 3 bases, leaving 8 bases of the junction unmatched. The CDR3 reads CASSEWTGRPNSPLHF. DNA of the CDR3: TGTGCCAGCAGTGAGTGGACAGGGAGACCAAATTCACCCCTCCACTTT.

In regard to this clone: The same CDR3 can be traced to other DNA sequences in this sample. V usage is TRBV5-1 and J usage is TRBJ1-3; D might be TRBD1 (6 bases). CDR1 SGHRS and CDR2 YFSETQ come from the germline V gene. Deletions cut 4 bases from V and 0 bases from J, with 11 bases between. The length of the CDR3 is 15 residues. The CDR3 reads CASSLGQHSGNTIYF. Here the CDR3 DNA reads TGCGCCAGCAGCCTCGGACAGCACTCTGGAAACACCATATATTTT.

This rearrangement joins TRBV7-2 to TRBJ1-4; 8 bases line up with TRBD1. The ends lost 2 bases at V and 1 base at J; junction bases unmatched: 6. Germline V gene sequence: CDR1 SGHTA, CDR2 FQGNSA. The CDR3 runs 17 residues. The CDR3: CASSLLRGQGTNEKLFF. CDR3 DNA sequence: TGTGCCAGCAGCTTACTCAGGGGGCAAGGAACTAATGAAAAACTGTTTTTT.

J is TRBJ1-3 and V is TRBV6-5; the D is unclear. CDR3 length: 15 amino acids. Deletions cut 6 bases from V and 0 bases from J, with 12 bases between. CDR1 is MNHEY, CDR2 SVGAGI, per germline. The CDR3 loop reads CASRSRRNSGNTIYF. The CDR3 DNA follows: TGTGCCAGCAGATCCAGGCGAAACTCTGGAAACACCATATATTTT.

The V gene is TRBV5-1, the J gene TRBJ2-1, with TRBD2 matching 8 bases. The germline CDR1 and CDR2 sequences are SGHRS and YFSETQ. CDR3 length equals 16 residues. V lost 4 bases to trimming and J lost 0 bases; unmatched junction nucleotides: 6. CDR3 bases: TGCGCCAGCAGCGAGCGGGGGTTGAGCTCCTACAATGAGCAGTTCTTC. Amino acids: CASSERGLSSYNEQFF.

This clone has a single count. The chain carries TRBV27 and TRBJ1-1; 7 bases fit TRBD1. J lost 3 bases, V lost 0 bases, and 4 bases had no gene match. The CDR3 is 15 amino acids. Germline-derived CDR1 and CDR2 are MNHEY and SMNVEV (reference sequence). Here the CDR3 DNA reads TGTGCCAGCAGTTTATCGGGACAGCCCTACACTGAAGCTTTCTTT. Translating it yields CASSLSGQPYTEAFF.

This clone was found a few times. This chain links TRBV5-6 with TRBJ1-1, with D hard to call. Germline CDR1 reads SGHDT; CDR2 reads YYEEEE. Between the trimmed V and J ends, which lost 0 bases and 5 bases, there was a span of 14 bases. The CDR3 contains 15 residues. The CDR3 here is CASSLASGWRTEAFF. The CDR3 bases are TGTGCCAGCAGCTTGGCATCGGGATGGCGGACTGAAGCTTTCTTT.

The J gene is TRBJ2-7, the V gene TRBV7-2; D is ambiguous. Trimming cost V 5 bases and J 5 bases, with 13 bases left between them. The CDR3 consists of 13 residues. Germline CDR1 reads SGHTA; CDR2 reads FQGNSA. This CDR3 reads CASSPAPQDEQYF. The CDR3 DNA follows: TGTGCCAGCAGCCCAGCCCCCCAGGACGAGCAGTACTTC.

This chain joins TRBV9 and TRBJ2-3; D remains unclear. Trimming removed 3 bases from V and 0 bases from J, with 8 bases in between. The germline gives CDR1 SGDLS, CDR2 YYNGEE. This CDR3 is 14 amino acids long. The chain's CDR3 is CASSGQTSTDTQYF. CDR3 coding DNA: TGTGCCAGCAGCGGCCAGACTAGCACAGATACGCAGTATTTT.

Here the CDR3 DNA reads TGCGCCAGCAGCTTGGGTAGCGGGGGGGCCACAGATACGCAGTATTTT. Residues: CASSLGSGGATDTQYF. J is TRBJ2-3 and V is TRBV5-1, with TRBD2 matching over 11 bases. CDR3 length: 16 residues. V trimming: 0 bases; J trimming: 2 bases; junction bases outside the gene matches: 2. Germline V gene sequence: CDR1 SGHRS, CDR2 YFSETQ. Combining the CDR3 with reference TRBV5-1 and TRBJ2-3 gives the whole variable domain KAGVTQTPRYLIKTRGQQVTLSCSPISGHRSVSWYQQTPGQGLQFLFEYFSETQRNKGNFPGRFSGRQFSNSRSEMNVSTLELGDSALYLCASSLGSGGATDTQYFGPGTRLTVL.

This chain joins TRBV4-3 and TRBJ1-6, with a possible D match to TRBD1 (5 bases). V lost 0 bases and J 7 bases, leaving 10 bases between the germline ends. The germline CDR1 and CDR2 sequences are LGHNA and YSLEER. The CDR3 runs 15 residues. The CDR3 reads CASSQDTAGNSPLHF. CDR3 coding DNA: TGCGCCAGCAGCCAAGATACGGCAGGGAATTCACCCCTCCACTTT.

This clone was seen more than once but under ten times. This rearrangement joins TRBV7-9 to TRBJ2-7, with 7 bases identical to TRBD1. The V segment lost 5 bases and the J segment 4 bases; nucleotides outside the gene matches: 5. The CDR3 sequence is 13 residues long. CDR1 is SEHNR and CDR2 is FQNEAQ in the germline V gene (reference sequence). The CDR3 bases are TGTGCCAGCAGCGACCACAGGGGATACGAGCAGTACTTC. Its translation is CASSDHRGYEQYF.

This clone came up a few times. The chain has TRBV9 and TRBJ2-1; 10 bases match TRBD1. The V gene end was trimmed by 2 bases and the J gene end by 7 bases; junction bases not matched to a gene: 3. Germline V gene lookup returns CDR1 SGDLS and CDR2 YYNGEE. This CDR3 is built from 14 residues. The DNA for the CDR3 is TGTGCCAGCAGCGTGACGGACAGGGGGAATGAGCAGTTCTTC. Translation: CASSVTDRGNEQFF.

V and J are TRBV5-6 and TRBJ2-6, with D tentatively TRBD2 (6 bases). This CDR3 has 17 amino acids. Per the germline V gene, CDR1 is SGHDT and CDR2 is YYEEEE. Trimming cost V 3 bases and J 0 bases, with 13 bases left between them. The CDR3 nucleotides are TGTGCCAGCAGCTATGCCGGGAGTTACTCTGGGGCCAACGTCCTGACTTTC. Amino acid sequence: CASSYAGSYSGANVLTF.

V is TRBV27 and J is TRBJ1-2; D unclear. Germline lookup yields CDR1 MNHEY and CDR2 SMNVEV (reference sequence). The CDR3 covers 12 residues. Trimming removed 6 bases from V and 6 bases from J, with 11 bases in between. CDR3 region: CASSDWVNGYTF. CDR3 bases: TGTGCCAGCAGCGACTGGGTGAATGGCTACACCTTC.

This chain uses TRBV9 with TRBJ1-3; the match to TRBD1 covers 7 bases. V trimming: 1 base; J trimming: 1 base; junction bases outside the gene matches: 5. Germline CDR1 reads SGDLS; CDR2 reads YYNGEE. This CDR3 is 16 amino acids long. The CDR3 loop is CASSVTPGGSGNTIYF. For the CDR3, the DNA is TGTGCCAGCAGCGTAACCCCAGGGGGATCTGGAAACACCATATATTTT.